What follows are 17 T cell receptor beta chains derived from one specimen sequenced in a study of T cells after yellow fever vaccination. TCRdb passed the 5' RACE reads through MiXCR, listing each CDR3 protein once. The sample has under 400,000 distinct CDR3 sequences; 9.5% to 15% are singletons. This specimen was CD4+ T cells sorted from PBMCs, taken 15 days after the yellow fever booster vaccination. Receptors were obtained from a young man who received the YFV17D yellow fever vaccine.

This clonotype was observed a few times. The V call is TRBV29-1, the J call TRBJ2-2; no clear D gene. Germline-derived CDR1 and CDR2 are SQVTM and ANQGSEA. V was trimmed by 4 bases and J by 0 bases, leaving 9 bases between them. The CDR3 is made up of 14 amino acids. The CDR3 here is CSVGFQTNTGELFF. The CDR3 region has the DNA TGCAGCGTTGGATTCCAGACGAACACCGGGGAGCTGTTTTTT.

This clonotype occurred a few times. V is TRBV5-1 and J is TRBJ2-1, with 7 bases that match TRBD1. The J segment lost 2 bases and the V segment lost 4 bases, leaving 6 bases of the junction unmatched. Germline V CDR1 and CDR2: SGHRS, YFSETQ. This CDR3 has 15 amino acids. Here the CDR3 DNA reads TGCGCCAGCAGCACGACAGGGACGGCCTACAATGAGCAGTTCTTC. Amino acid sequence: CASSTTGTAYNEQFF.

The CDR3 spells CASSQDYDSNQPQHF. DNA of the CDR3: TGTGCCAGCAGCCAAGATTACGACAGCAATCAGCCCCAGCATTTT. V and J are TRBV4-2 and TRBJ1-5; unclear D gene. This CDR3 contains 15 residues. CDR1 is LGHNA and CDR2 is YNFKEQ in the germline V gene. Trimming pared 0 bases from V and 1 base from J, leaving 7 bases between.

The CDR3 bases are TGTGCCAGCAGTTACTCGCGGAGTCCGGGACAGGGGTTCATGAACACTGAAGCTTTCTTT. Residues: CASSYSRSPGQGFMNTEAFF. This chain uses TRBV6-5 with TRBJ1-1, with 10 bases that match TRBD1. Looked up from germline, CDR1 is MNHEY and CDR2 is SVGAGI. This CDR3 comprises 20 residues. J gave up 0 bases and V 0 bases, and 13 bases lay outside the gene matches.

This clonotype has a handful of counts. The chain joins TRBV4-1 to TRBJ1-4; 10 positions agree with TRBD1. The germline V gene has CDR1 MGHRA and CDR2 YSYEKL. The CDR3 runs 15 residues. The V and J ends lost 4 bases and 7 bases, in that order; junction bases with no gene match: 6. CDR3 amino acids: CASSRGQGVREKLFF. CDR3 sequence (DNA): TGCGCCAGCAGCCGAGGACAGGGGGTTCGTGAAAAACTGTTTTTT.

This clonotype was seen a few times. The chain has TRBV3-2 and TRBJ2-3. TRBV3-2 is labeled a pseudogene. The length of the CDR3 is 13 residues. The CDR3 protein is CASSQVARDTQYF. The CDR3 region has the DNA TGTGCCAGCAGCCAAGTTGCGCGTGATACGCAGTATTTT.

The rearrangement joins TRBV27 to TRBJ2-2; 8 bases are shared with TRBD1. CDR1 is MNHEY and CDR2 is SMNVEV in the germline V gene (reference sequence). V shed 6 bases, J shed 1 base, and the junction held 4 bases outside the gene matches. The CDR3 loop spans 15 amino acids. Here the CDR3 DNA reads TGTGCCAGCAGCTTCAGGGGGCAGAACACCGGGGAGCTGTTTTTT. Protein product: CASSFRGQNTGELFF.

This clonotype was seen a handful of times. The chain carries TRBV5-1 and TRBJ2-7, with 11 positions matching TRBD2. With V trimmed by 5 bases and J by 3 bases, 7 bases remained unmatched. Per germline, CDR1 SGHRS and CDR2 YFSETQ. This CDR3 has 15 amino acids. DNA for the CDR3: TGCGCCAGCAGACCGGGACTAGCGGCCATCTACGAGCAGTACGTC. Translated, it gives CASRPGLAAIYEQYV.

This clonotype was seen at least ten times. This CDR3 reads CASGYAKNIQYF. CDR3 nucleotide sequence: TGTGCCAGCGGGTACGCCAAAAACATTCAGTACTTC. J is TRBJ2-4 and V is TRBV2; D not certain. Per the germline V gene, CDR1 is SNHLY and CDR2 is FYNNEI. The CDR3 contains 12 residues. Trimming removed 8 bases from V and 1 base from J, with 6 bases in between.

This clonotype has ten or more counts. The chain is built from TRBV29-1 and TRBJ2-5; D could derive from TRBD1 or TRBD2 (5 bases each). Trimming pared 6 bases from V and 4 bases from J, leaving 18 bases between. The CDR3 has 14 amino acids. Looked up from germline, CDR1 is SQVTM and CDR2 is ANQGSEA. For the CDR3, the DNA is TGCAGCGTCGCCCGCTACGAGGGGCGAGAGACCCAGTACTTC. Protein: CSVARYEGRETQYF.

This clonotype turned up a few times. V usage is TRBV2 and J usage is TRBJ2-7; 7 bases match TRBD1. The CDR3 has 14 residues. Per germline, CDR1 SNHLY and CDR2 FYNNEI. The ends lost 6 bases at V and 3 bases at J; junction bases unmatched: 8. The CDR3: CASRATGIFYEQYF. The CDR3 nucleotides are TGTGCCAGCAGGGCGACAGGGATCTTCTACGAGCAGTACTTC.

The rearrangement uses TRBV19 and TRBJ2-1, with 9 nucleotides matching TRBD2. The V gene end was trimmed by 3 bases and the J gene end by 10 bases; junction bases not matched to a gene: 10. The CDR3 has 15 amino acids. The germline V gene encodes CDR1 LNHDA and CDR2 SQIVND (reference sequence). Here the CDR3 DNA reads TGTGCCAGTAGTATCGCAGCGGGGGGTTCGGGAGAGCAGTTCTTC. As protein: CASSIAAGGSGEQFF.

In this sample, this clonotype turned up a few times. The chain links TRBV12-5 to TRBJ2-3; D call uncertain. CDR1 and CDR2 from the germline V gene are LGHNT and FRNRAP. CDR3 length equals 15 residues. V dropped 1 base and J dropped 6 bases, with 14 bases sitting between them. DNA of the CDR3: TGTGCTAGTGGTTTGGCAAGACCTCTTTCGGATACGCAGTATTTT. Protein product: CASGLARPLSDTQYF.

This clonotype was counted between two and nine times. This sequence joins TRBV24-1 and TRBJ2-1; D call uncertain. The CDR3 is made up of 14 amino acids. Germline lookup yields CDR1 KGHDR and CDR2 SFDVKD. Trimming pared 7 bases from V and 2 bases from J, leaving 11 bases between. The CDR3 here is CATSGPPAYNEQFF. The DNA for the CDR3 is TGTGCCACCAGCGGGCCACCAGCCTACAATGAGCAGTTCTTC.

This clonotype was counted between two and nine times. CDR3 in DNA: TGTGCCAGCAGCCCTGCAGGTGTGCCGCCCCAGCATTTT. Its protein is CASSPAGVPPQHF. The V gene is TRBV7-2, the J gene TRBJ1-5; D not certain. The CDR3 spans 13 residues. Per the germline V gene, CDR1 is SGHTA and CDR2 is FQGNSA. V was pared by 5 bases and J by 9 bases, with 14 bases between.

This chain joins TRBV4-3 and TRBJ2-1, with 9 positions matching TRBD2. The length of the CDR3 is 15 residues. Germline trimming cut 0 bases from V and 8 bases from J; bases unmatched to any gene: 5. Per the germline V gene, CDR1 is LGHNA and CDR2 is YSLEER. DNA for the CDR3: TGCGCCAGCAGCCAAGACTGGCGGGGGGGCCATGAGCAGTTCTTC. This codes for CASSQDWRGGHEQFF.

The chain employs TRBV10-3 and TRBJ1-1, with TRBD1 as a possible D gene (5 bases). V lost 10 bases, J lost 8 bases, and 17 bases lay in between. The germline V gene encodes CDR1 ENHRY and CDR2 SYGVKD. The CDR3 is made up of 12 amino acids. The DNA of the CDR3 is TGTGCCACCGCAGCGGCGGACAACGAAGCTTTCTTT. The encoded protein is CATAAADNEAFF.